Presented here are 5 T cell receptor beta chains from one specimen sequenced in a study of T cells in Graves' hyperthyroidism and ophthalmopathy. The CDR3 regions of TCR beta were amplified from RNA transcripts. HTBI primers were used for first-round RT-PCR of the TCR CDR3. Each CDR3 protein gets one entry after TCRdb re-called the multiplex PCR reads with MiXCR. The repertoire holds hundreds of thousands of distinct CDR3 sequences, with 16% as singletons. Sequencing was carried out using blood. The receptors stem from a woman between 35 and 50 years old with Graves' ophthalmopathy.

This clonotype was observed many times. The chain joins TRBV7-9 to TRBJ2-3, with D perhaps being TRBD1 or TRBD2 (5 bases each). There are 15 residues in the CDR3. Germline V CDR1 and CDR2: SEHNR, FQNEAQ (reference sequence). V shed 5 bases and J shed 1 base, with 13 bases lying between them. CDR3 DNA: TGTGCCAGCAGCCCCGGGACGGTGCGCACAGATACGCAGTATTTT. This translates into CASSPGTVRTDTQYF.

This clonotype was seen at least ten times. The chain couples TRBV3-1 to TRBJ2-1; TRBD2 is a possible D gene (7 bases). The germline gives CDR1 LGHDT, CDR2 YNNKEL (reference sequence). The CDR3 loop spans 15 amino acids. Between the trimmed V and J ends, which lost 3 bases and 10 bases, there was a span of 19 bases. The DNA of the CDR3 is TGTGCCAGCAGCCAGGTGGGGGGGCCAGAAGGCGAGCAGTTCTTC. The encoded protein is CASSQVGGPEGEQFF.

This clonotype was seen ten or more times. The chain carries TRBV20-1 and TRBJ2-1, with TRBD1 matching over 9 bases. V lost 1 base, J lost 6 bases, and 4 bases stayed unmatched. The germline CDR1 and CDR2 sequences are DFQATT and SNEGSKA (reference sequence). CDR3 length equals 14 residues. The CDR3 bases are TGCAGTGCTAGAGGTATGGACAGGGGCAATGAGCAGTTCTTC. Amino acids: CSARGMDRGNEQFF.

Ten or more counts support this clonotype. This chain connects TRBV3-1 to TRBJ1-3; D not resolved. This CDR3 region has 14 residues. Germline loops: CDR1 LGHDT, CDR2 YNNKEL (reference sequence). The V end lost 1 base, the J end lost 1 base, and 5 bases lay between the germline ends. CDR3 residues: CASSQGLSGNTIYF. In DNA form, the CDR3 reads TGTGCCAGCAGCCAAGGACTTTCTGGAAACACCATATATTTT.

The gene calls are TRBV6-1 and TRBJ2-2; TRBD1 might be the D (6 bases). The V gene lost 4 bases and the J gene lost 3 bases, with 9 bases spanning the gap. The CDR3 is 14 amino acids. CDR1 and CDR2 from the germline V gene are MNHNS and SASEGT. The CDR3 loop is CASSVGQDTGELFF. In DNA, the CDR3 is TGTGCCAGCAGTGTGGGACAAGACACCGGGGAGCTGTTTTTT.